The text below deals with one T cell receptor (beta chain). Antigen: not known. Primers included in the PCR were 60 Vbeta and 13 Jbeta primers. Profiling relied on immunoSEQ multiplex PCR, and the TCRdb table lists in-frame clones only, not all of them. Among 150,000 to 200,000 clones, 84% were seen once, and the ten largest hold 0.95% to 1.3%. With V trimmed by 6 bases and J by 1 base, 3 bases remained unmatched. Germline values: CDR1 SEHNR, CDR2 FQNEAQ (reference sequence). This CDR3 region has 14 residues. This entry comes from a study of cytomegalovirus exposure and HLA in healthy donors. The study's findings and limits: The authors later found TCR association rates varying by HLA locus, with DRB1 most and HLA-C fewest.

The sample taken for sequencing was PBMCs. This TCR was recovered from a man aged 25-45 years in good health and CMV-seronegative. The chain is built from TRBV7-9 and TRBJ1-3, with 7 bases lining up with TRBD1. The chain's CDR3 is CASSMTGSGNTIYF. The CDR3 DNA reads TGTGCCAGCAGTATGACAGGGTCTGGAAACACCATATATTTT.